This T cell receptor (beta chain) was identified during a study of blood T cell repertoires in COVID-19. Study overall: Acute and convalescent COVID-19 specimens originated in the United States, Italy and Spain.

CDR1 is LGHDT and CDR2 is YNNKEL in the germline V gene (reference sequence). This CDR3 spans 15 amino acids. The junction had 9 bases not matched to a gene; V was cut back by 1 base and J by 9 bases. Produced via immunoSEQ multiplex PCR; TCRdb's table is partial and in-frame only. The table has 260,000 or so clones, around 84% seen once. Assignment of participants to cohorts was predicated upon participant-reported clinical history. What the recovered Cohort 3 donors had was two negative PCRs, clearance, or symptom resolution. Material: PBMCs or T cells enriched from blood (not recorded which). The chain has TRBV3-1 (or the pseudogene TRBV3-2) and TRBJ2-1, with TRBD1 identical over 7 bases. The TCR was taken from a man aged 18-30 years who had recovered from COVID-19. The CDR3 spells CASSQGQGVSSEQFF. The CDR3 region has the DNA TGTGCCAGCAGCCAAGGACAGGGAGTCTCCAGTGAGCAGTTCTTC.